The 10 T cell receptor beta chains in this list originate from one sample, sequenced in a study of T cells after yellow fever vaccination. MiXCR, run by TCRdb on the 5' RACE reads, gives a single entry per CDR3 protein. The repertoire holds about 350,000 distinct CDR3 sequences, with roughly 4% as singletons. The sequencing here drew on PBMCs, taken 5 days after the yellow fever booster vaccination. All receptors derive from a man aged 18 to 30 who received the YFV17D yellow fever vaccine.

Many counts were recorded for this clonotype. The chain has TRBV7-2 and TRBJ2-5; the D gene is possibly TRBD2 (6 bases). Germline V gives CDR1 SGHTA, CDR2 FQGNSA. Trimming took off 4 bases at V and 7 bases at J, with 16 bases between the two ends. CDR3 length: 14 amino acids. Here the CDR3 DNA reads TGTGCCAGCAGCTCAATGCCGGACGGGGGGACCCAGTACTTC. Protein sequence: CASSSMPDGGTQYF.

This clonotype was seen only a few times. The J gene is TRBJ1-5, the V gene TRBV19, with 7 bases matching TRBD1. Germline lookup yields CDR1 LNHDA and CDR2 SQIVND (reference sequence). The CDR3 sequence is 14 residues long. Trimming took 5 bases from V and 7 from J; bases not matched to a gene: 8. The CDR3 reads CASSAGGRNQPQHF. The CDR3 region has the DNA TGTGCCAGTAGTGCAGGGGGACGGAACCAGCCCCAGCATTTT. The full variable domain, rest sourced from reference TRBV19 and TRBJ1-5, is DGGITQSPKYLFRKEGQNVTLSCEQNLNHDAMYWYRQDPGQGLRLIYYSQIVNDFQKGDIAEGYSVSREKKESFPLTVTSAQKNPTAFYLCASSAGGRNQPQHFGDGTRLSIL.

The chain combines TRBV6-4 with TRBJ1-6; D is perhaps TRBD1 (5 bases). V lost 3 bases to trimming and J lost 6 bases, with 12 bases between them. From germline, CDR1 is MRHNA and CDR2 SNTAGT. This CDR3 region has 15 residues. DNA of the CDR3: TGTGCCAGCAGTGAATGGGGCGCCGGTAATTCACCCCTCCACTTT. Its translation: CASSEWGAGNSPLHF.

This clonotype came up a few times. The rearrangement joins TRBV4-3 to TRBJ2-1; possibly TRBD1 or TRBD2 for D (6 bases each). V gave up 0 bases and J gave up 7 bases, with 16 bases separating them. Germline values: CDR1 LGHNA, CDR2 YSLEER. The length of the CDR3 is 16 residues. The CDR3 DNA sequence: TGCGCCAGCAGCCAAGATCCGAGCCGAGGGGGGAATGAGCAGTTCTTC. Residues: CASSQDPSRGGNEQFF.

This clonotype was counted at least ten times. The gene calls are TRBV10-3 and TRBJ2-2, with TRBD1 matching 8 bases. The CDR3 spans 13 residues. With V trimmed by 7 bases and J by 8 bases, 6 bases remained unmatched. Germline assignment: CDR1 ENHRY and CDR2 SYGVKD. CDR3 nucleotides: TGTGCCATCAAGACACAGGGGGAAGGGGAGCTGTTTTTT. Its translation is CAIKTQGEGELFF.

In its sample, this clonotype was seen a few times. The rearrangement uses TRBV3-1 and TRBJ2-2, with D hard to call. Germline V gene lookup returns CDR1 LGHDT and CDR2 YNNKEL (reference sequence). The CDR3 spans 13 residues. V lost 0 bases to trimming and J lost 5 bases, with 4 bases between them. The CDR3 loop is CASSQDRTGELFF. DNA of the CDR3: TGTGCCAGCAGCCAAGATCGGACCGGGGAGCTGTTTTTT.

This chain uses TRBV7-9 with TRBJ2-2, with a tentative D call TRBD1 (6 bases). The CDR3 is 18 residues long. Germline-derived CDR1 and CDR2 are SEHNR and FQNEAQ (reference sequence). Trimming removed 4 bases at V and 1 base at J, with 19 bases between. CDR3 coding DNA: TGTGCCAGCAGCTGGGGGCTTGCCTTATACATGAACACCGGGGAGCTGTTTTTT. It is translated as CASSWGLALYMNTGELFF.

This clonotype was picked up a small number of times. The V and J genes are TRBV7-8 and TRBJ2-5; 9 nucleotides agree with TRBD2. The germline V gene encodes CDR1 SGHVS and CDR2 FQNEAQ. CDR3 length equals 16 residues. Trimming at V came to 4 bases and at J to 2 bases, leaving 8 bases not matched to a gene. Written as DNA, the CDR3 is TGTGCCAGCAGCTCCGAGACTAGCGGTGAGCAAGAGACCCAGTACTTC. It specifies CASSSETSGEQETQYF.

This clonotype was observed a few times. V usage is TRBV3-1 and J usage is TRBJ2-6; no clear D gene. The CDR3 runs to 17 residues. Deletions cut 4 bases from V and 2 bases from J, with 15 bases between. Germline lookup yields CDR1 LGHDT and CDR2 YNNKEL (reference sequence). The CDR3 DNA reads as TGTGCCAGCAGCCCCGGGCCCTCGGCGCCTGGGGCCAACGTCCTGACTTTC. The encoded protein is CASSPGPSAPGANVLTF.

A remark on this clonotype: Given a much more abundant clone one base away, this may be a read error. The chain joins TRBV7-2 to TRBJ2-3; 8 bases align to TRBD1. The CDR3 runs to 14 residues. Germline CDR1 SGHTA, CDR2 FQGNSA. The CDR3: CASTNRQGTDTHYF. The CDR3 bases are TGTGCCAGCACCAACCGACAGGGGACAGATACGCACTATTTT.